Below are 30 T cell receptor beta chains sequenced from a single sample in a study of cytomegalovirus exposure and HLA in healthy donors. PCR involved 60 Vbeta and 13 Jbeta primers. The method was immunoSEQ multiplex PCR; TCRdb's version includes in-frame clones alone and lacks a portion of them. The table lists 150,000 to 200,000 clones, 79% of them singletons, with approximately 0.73% in the top ten. Sequencing was performed on PBMCs. Receptors originate from a middle-aged woman in good health and CMV-seronegative.

The chain combines TRBV11-3 with TRBJ2-3; D is possibly TRBD2 (5 bases). There are 14 residues in the CDR3. Germline V lookup: CDR1 SGHNT, CDR2 YENEEA. Trimming removed 6 bases at V and 5 bases at J, with 15 bases between. For the CDR3, the DNA is TGTGCCAGCAGTGACCGGACGGCGGGAGATACGCAGTATTTT. It encodes CASSDRTAGDTQYF.

A single count supports this clone. The chain links TRBV28 to TRBJ2-3, with 7 bases that match TRBD2. The CDR3 has 17 amino acids. Germline CDR1 is MDHEN and CDR2 is SYDVKM. V gave up 1 base and J gave up 0 bases; unmatched junction bases: 7. CDR3 DNA: TGTGCCAGCAGTTTATTCCCGCTAGCGGCTAGCACAGATACGCAGTATTTT. It specifies CASSLFPLAASTDTQYF.

The J gene is TRBJ2-2, the V gene TRBV28; weak D call: TRBD2 (6 bases). CDR1 is MDHEN and CDR2 is SYDVKM in the germline V gene. The germline V and J ends were trimmed by 5 bases and 7 bases, with 14 bases remaining between them. The CDR3 length is 14 residues. CDR3 amino acids: CASSIIPGDGELFF. In DNA, the CDR3 is TGTGCCAGCAGTATAATTCCGGGGGACGGGGAGCTGTTTTTT.

V and J are TRBV5-6 and TRBJ2-1; D might be TRBD1 (6 bases). The CDR3 has 16 amino acids. The V gene lost 1 base and the J gene lost 8 bases, with 19 bases spanning the gap. CDR1 and CDR2 from the germline V gene are SGHDT and YYEEEE. The CDR3 bases are TGTGCCAGCAGCTTGTTTGGGGACACCCATAGGGATGAGCAGTTCTTC. Translation: CASSLFGDTHRDEQFF.

This chain connects TRBV2 to TRBJ2-5; tentatively, D is TRBD2 (5 bases). CDR1 is SNHLY and CDR2 is FYNNEI in the germline V gene. The CDR3 length is 13 residues. The V end was cut by 7 bases, the J end by 0 bases, with 9 bases between. The CDR3 nucleotides are TGTGCCAGCATATACGGGGACCAAGAGACCCAGTACTTC. It is translated as CASIYGDQETQYF.

The genes are TRBV18 and TRBJ1-5, with D hard to call. V lost 4 bases and J lost 7, with 14 bases in between. The germline gives CDR1 KGHSH, CDR2 LQKENI. The length of the CDR3 is 14 residues. The DNA for the CDR3 is TGTGCCAGCTCACAGGAGAGGAGTACGCAGCCCCAGCATTTT. Encoded protein: CASSQERSTQPQHF. Together with reference TRBV18 and TRBJ1-5, the CDR3 gives the full variable domain: NAGVMQNPRHLVRRRGQEARLRCSPMKGHSHVYWYRQLPEEGLKFMVYLQKENIIDESGMPKERFSAEFPKEGPSILRIQQVVRGDSAAYFCASSQERSTQPQHFGDGTRLSIL.

The V and J genes are TRBV19 and TRBJ2-3; tentatively, D is TRBD1 (5 bases). Germline V gene sequence: CDR1 LNHDA, CDR2 SQIVND (reference sequence). The ends were cut back, 7 bases at V and 1 base at J, with 9 bases in the middle. The CDR3 contains 13 residues. The CDR3 loop is CASKARGTDTQYF. The CDR3 DNA reads TGTGCCAGTAAGGCCAGGGGCACAGATACGCAGTATTTT.

The V gene is TRBV9, the J gene TRBJ2-3, with 9 bases that match TRBD1. Trimming removed 3 bases from V and 6 bases from J; junction bases left unmatched: 8. Germline V gives CDR1 SGDLS, CDR2 YYNGEE. The CDR3 contains 15 residues. CDR3 nucleotide sequence: TGTGCCAGCAGCGCGCCGGGACAGGGTTGGGATACGCAGTATTTT. Translation gives CASSAPGQGWDTQYF.

The rearrangement uses TRBV29-1 and TRBJ1-2; a possible D gene is TRBD1 (6 bases). CDR1 is SQVTM, CDR2 ANQGSEA, per germline. Trimming shortened V by 3 bases and J by 1 base, and 21 bases separated the two germline ends. The CDR3 has 17 amino acids. The CDR3 DNA reads as TGCAGCGTTGAGTGGTTGATGTTTGAAGGGGGTAACTATGGCTACACCTTC. It is translated as CSVEWLMFEGGNYGYTF.

This clone was counted a few times. The CDR3 DNA follows: TGTGCCAGTAGTATTTTTCATCAGGCTGGTCAGCCCCAGCATTTT. This codes for CASSIFHQAGQPQHF. The chain couples TRBV19 to TRBJ1-5, with D unresolved. V was clipped by 3 bases and J by 6 bases, with 15 bases between them. Germline CDR1 is LNHDA and CDR2 is SQIVND (reference sequence). This CDR3 is built from 15 residues.

The chain employs TRBV27 and TRBJ1-2; D is perhaps TRBD1 (5 bases). Germline CDR1 MNHEY, CDR2 SMNVEV (reference sequence). V dropped 2 bases and J dropped 6 bases, with 13 bases sitting between them. The CDR3 is made up of 14 amino acids. The CDR3 is CASSLRGIADGYTF. CDR3 in DNA: TGTGCCAGCAGTTTACGGGGGATCGCGGATGGCTACACCTTC.

V usage is TRBV5-5 and J usage is TRBJ2-7, with D perhaps matching TRBD1 (6 bases). The CDR3 is made up of 15 amino acids. V lost 4 bases and J lost 1, with 15 bases in between. The germline V gene encodes CDR1 SGHKS and CDR2 YYEKEE (reference sequence). This CDR3 reads CASSVIQGVSYEQYF. The CDR3 coding sequence is TGTGCCAGCAGCGTCATACAGGGTGTGTCCTACGAGCAGTACTTC. The full variable domain, rest sourced from reference TRBV5-5 and TRBJ2-7, is DAGVTQSPTHLIKTRGQQVTLRCSPISGHKSVSWYQQVLGQGPQFIFQYYEKEERGRGNFPDRFSARQFPNYSSELNVNALLLGDSALYLCASSVIQGVSYEQYFGPGTRLTVT.

In this sample, this clone turned up once. The CDR3 nucleotides are TGTGCCAGCAGCTTATTCTCTACGGAGACCCAGTACTTC. Its protein is CASSLFSTETQYF. The rearrangement uses TRBV7-8 and TRBJ2-5; D not resolved. In germline, CDR1 is SGHVS, CDR2 FQNEAQ. The CDR3 is 13 residues long. V was cut by 2 bases and J by 5 bases, with 9 bases left in between.

This clone came up a few times. The chain combines TRBV27 with TRBJ2-7, with 8 bases identical to TRBD2. Germline CDR1 MNHEY, CDR2 SMNVEV (reference sequence). J lost 5 bases, V lost 5 bases, and 14 bases had no gene match. This CDR3 region has 16 residues. The DNA of the CDR3 is TGTGCCAGCAGTACAGTAGCGGGGCTAGGGGCCCACGAGCAGTACTTC. Its translation: CASSTVAGLGAHEQYF.

The chain has TRBV30 and TRBJ1-3; D possibly corresponds to TRBD1 (5 bases). The CDR3 is 14 amino acids. Germline V gene lookup returns CDR1 GTSNPN and CDR2 SVGIG (reference sequence). Between the trimmed V and J ends, which lost 1 base and 0 bases, there was a span of 7 bases. CDR3 sequence (DNA): TGTGCCTGGAGTGGCGACAGCTCTGGAAACACCATATATTTT. This encodes CAWSGDSSGNTIYF.

The V gene is TRBV19, the J gene TRBJ2-2; D gene uncertain. Deletions cut 3 bases from V and 4 bases from J, with 9 bases between. Germline assignment: CDR1 LNHDA and CDR2 SQIVND (reference sequence). This CDR3 region has 14 residues. The CDR3 DNA reads as TGTGCCAGTAGTATGCTAGTATCCACCGGGGAGCTGTTTTTT. Encoded protein: CASSMLVSTGELFF.

This clone appeared a single time. This sequence joins TRBV9 and TRBJ2-7; TRBD2 matches at 7 bases. The CDR3 consists of 16 residues. Germline trimming cut 3 bases from V and 6 bases from J; bases unmatched to any gene: 15. Per the germline V gene, CDR1 is SGDLS and CDR2 is YYNGEE. CDR3 residues: CASSASSGPAAGEQYF. The CDR3 DNA reads as TGTGCCAGCAGCGCCTCTAGCGGTCCGGCGGCGGGCGAGCAGTACTTC.

This sequence joins TRBV27 and TRBJ2-3, with D perhaps matching TRBD1 (6 bases). The CDR3 runs 13 residues. Germline values: CDR1 MNHEY, CDR2 SMNVEV (reference sequence). The V end lost 6 bases, the J end lost 4 bases, and 11 bases lay between the germline ends. CDR3 DNA: TGTGCCAGCAGCCGAACAGGGCCAGATACGCAGTATTTT. Translation gives CASSRTGPDTQYF.

The rearrangement joins TRBV18 to TRBJ1-1, with a tentative D call TRBD1 (5 bases). CDR3 length: 15 residues. Germline V gives CDR1 KGHSH, CDR2 LQKENI. The germline V and J ends were trimmed by 3 bases and 0 bases, with 11 bases remaining between them. The CDR3: CASSPPNRLNTEAFF. The CDR3 nucleotides are TGTGCCAGCTCACCCCCTAACAGGCTGAACACTGAAGCTTTCTTT.

The chain couples TRBV19 to TRBJ1-6; D uncertain. Germline-derived CDR1 and CDR2 are LNHDA and SQIVND (reference sequence). CDR3 length: 12 residues. V lost 5 bases, J lost 11 bases, and 10 bases lay in between. This CDR3 is CASSESVPPLHF. The CDR3 DNA reads TGTGCCAGTAGTGAGTCCGTGCCACCCCTCCACTTT.

The gene calls are TRBV15 and TRBJ1-5, with TRBD1 matching 7 bases. Losses at the gene ends were 5 bases for V and 1 base for J; bases not matched to a gene: 2. The V gene's germline CDR1 is LNHNV and CDR2 YYDKDF (reference sequence). The CDR3 length is 14 residues. The CDR3 reads CATSLGGSNQPQHF. Here the CDR3 DNA reads TGTGCCACCAGCCTAGGGGGCAGCAATCAGCCCCAGCATTTT.

This chain connects TRBV11-2 to TRBJ2-5; D is perhaps TRBD2 (5 bases). The CDR3 has 15 amino acids. Per germline, CDR1 SGHAT and CDR2 FQNNGV. V dropped 1 base and J dropped 5 bases, with 14 bases sitting between them. The CDR3 DNA follows: TGTGCCAGCAGCTTAGCGGGAAACGACGAGGAGACCCAGTACTTC. Translating gives CASSLAGNDEETQYF.

The chain couples TRBV11-2 to TRBJ2-7; TRBD1 matches at 11 bases. J was trimmed by 4 bases and V by 5 bases; bases with no gene match: 4. The CDR3 spans 14 residues. The germline V gene encodes CDR1 SGHAT and CDR2 FQNNGV. The CDR3 DNA reads as TGTGCCAGCAGCCCAGGACAGGGGGCATACGAGCAGTACTTC. Translated: CASSPGQGAYEQYF. Using reference TRBV11-2 and TRBJ2-7 for the parts outside the CDR3, the full variable domain is EAGVAQSPRYKIIEKRQSVAFWCNPISGHATLYWYQQILGQGPKLLIQFQNNGVVDDSQLPKDRFSAERLKGVDSTLKIQPAKLEDSAVYLCASSPGQGAYEQYFGPGTRLTVT.

V usage is TRBV6-1 and J usage is TRBJ1-2; 7 nucleotides align to TRBD1. The CDR3 has 14 residues. Germline trimming cut 4 bases from V and 3 bases from J; bases unmatched to any gene: 5. Germline V CDR1 and CDR2: MNHNS, SASEGT. CDR3 protein: CASSATGWDYGYTF. The CDR3 DNA reads TGTGCCAGCAGTGCGACAGGGTGGGACTATGGCTACACCTTC.

This clone has only a few counts. The same CDR3 arises from other DNA sequences in this sample as well. The chain links TRBV7-2 to TRBJ2-4, with D tentatively TRBD2 (6 bases). This CDR3 is 14 amino acids long. V was clipped by 5 bases and J by 9 bases, with 17 bases between them. Looked up from germline, CDR1 is SGHTA and CDR2 is FQGNSA. The CDR3 DNA is TGTGCCAGCAGCACAACCCCCGAGGGAGGCATTCAGTACTTC. Protein sequence: CASSTTPEGGIQYF.

The chain employs TRBV6-1 and TRBJ1-1; a weak D match, TRBD1 (6 bases). This CDR3 is built from 13 residues. V lost 4 bases to trimming and J lost 1 base, with 7 bases between them. The germline V gene encodes CDR1 MNHNS and CDR2 SASEGT. CDR3 loop: CASSGQENTEAFF. In nucleotides, the CDR3 is TGTGCCAGCAGTGGACAGGAGAACACTGAAGCTTTCTTT.

The chain recombines TRBV27 with TRBJ1-6; 9 nucleotides match TRBD1. V trimming: 0 bases; J trimming: 7 bases; junction bases outside the gene matches: 13. The CDR3 totals 19 residues. Germline V gene data show CDR1 as MNHEY and CDR2 as SMNVEV (reference sequence). CDR3 amino acids: CASSLSIGTGLMRNSPLHF. The DNA of the CDR3 is TGTGCCAGCAGTTTATCGATCGGGACAGGGTTGATGCGGAATTCACCCCTCCACTTT.

The chain has TRBV6-5 and TRBJ1-1; D gene unclear. In germline, CDR1 is MNHEY, CDR2 SVGAGI. This CDR3 has 15 amino acids. Trimming shortened V by 5 bases and J by 1 base, and 14 bases separated the two germline ends. CDR3 loop: CASSHVIGANTEAFF. The CDR3 nucleotides read TGTGCCAGCAGTCACGTCATCGGTGCGAACACTGAAGCTTTCTTT.

About this clone itself: An end of the junction differs from the germline gene, which may be a read error. The CDR3 region is CVSSYGTGSNTGELFF. The CDR3 DNA sequence: TGCGTCAGCAGCTACGGGACAGGGTCAAACACCGGGGAGCTGTTTTTT. The rearrangement joins TRBV5-1 to TRBJ2-2, with 9 bases aligning to TRBD1. Germline values: CDR1 SGHRS, CDR2 YFSETQ. The CDR3 totals 16 residues.

The J gene is TRBJ2-5, the V gene TRBV5-6, with TRBD1 matching over 9 bases. The CDR3 contains 16 residues. Trimming took 0 bases from V and 5 from J; bases not matched to a gene: 8. Germline V gene lookup returns CDR1 SGHDT and CDR2 YYEEEE. CDR3 sequence (DNA): TGTGCCAGCAGCTTGGGGGTGGGACAGGGAAAGGAGACCCAGTACTTC. Translating gives CASSLGVGQGKETQYF.